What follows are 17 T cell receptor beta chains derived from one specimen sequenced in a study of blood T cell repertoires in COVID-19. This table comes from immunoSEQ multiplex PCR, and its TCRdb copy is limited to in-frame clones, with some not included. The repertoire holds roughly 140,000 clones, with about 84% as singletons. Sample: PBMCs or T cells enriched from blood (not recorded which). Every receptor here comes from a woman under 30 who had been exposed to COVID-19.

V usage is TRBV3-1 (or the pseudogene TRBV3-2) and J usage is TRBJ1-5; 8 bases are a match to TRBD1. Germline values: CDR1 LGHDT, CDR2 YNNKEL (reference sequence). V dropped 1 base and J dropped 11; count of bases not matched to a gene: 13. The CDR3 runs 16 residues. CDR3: CASSQAGQGAFGTQHF. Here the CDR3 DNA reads TGTGCCAGCAGCCAAGCGGGGCAGGGGGCGTTCGGGACCCAGCATTTT.

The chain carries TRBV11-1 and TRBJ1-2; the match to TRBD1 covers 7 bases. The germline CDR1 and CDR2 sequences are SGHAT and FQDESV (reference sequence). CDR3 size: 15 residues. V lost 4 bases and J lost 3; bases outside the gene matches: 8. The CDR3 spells CASSSSYRGDYGYTF. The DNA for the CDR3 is TGTGCCAGCAGCTCTTCGTACAGGGGTGACTATGGCTACACCTTC.

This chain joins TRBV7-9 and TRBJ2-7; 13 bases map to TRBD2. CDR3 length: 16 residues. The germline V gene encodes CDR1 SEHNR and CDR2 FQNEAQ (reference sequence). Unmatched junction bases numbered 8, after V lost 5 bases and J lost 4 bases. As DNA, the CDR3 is TGTGCCAGCAGCCCATCCAGACTAGCGGGAGGTTACGAGCAGTACTTC. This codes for CASSPSRLAGGYEQYF.

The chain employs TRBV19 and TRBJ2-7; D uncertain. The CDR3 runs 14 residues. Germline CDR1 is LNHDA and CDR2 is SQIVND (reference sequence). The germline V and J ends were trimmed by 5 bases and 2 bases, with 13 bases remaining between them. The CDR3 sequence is CASSARGETYEQYF. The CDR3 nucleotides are TGTGCCAGTAGTGCCCGTGGAGAGACCTACGAGCAGTACTTC.

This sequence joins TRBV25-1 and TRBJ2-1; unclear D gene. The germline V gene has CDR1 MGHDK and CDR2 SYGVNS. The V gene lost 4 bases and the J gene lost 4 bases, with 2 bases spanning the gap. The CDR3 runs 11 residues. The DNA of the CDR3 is TGTGCCAGCAGTGCGTACAATGAGCAGTTCTTC. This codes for CASSAYNEQFF.

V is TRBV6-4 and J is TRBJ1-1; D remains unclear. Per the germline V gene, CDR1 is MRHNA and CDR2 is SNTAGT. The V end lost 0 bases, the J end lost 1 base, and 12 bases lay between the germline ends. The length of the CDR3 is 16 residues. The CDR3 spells CASSDSYSSRNTEAFF. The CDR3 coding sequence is TGTGCCAGCAGTGACTCCTACAGCTCGAGGAACACTGAAGCTTTCTTT.

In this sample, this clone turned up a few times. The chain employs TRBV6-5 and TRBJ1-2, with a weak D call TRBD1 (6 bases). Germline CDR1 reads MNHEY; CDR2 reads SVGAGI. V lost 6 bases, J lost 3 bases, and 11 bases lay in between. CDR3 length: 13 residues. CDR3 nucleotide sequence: TGTGCCAGCAGATTACAGGGAGACTATGGCTACACCTTC. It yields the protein CASRLQGDYGYTF.

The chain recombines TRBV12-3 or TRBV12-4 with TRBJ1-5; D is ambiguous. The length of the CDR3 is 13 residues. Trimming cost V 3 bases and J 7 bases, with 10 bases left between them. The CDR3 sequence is CASSFEERQPQHF. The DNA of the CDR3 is TGTGCCAGCAGTTTCGAGGAAAGGCAGCCCCAGCATTTT.

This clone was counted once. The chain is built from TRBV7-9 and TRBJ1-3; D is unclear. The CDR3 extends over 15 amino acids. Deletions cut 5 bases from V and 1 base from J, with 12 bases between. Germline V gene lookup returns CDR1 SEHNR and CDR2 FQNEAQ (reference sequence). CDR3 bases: TGTGCCAGCAGCCGAGGACTGACATCTGGAAACACCATATATTTT. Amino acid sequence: CASSRGLTSGNTIYF.

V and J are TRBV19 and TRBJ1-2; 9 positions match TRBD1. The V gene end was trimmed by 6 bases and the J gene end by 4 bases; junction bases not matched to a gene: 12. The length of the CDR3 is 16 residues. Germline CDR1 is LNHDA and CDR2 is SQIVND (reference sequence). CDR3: CASRATGGRVGYGYTF. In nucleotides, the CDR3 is TGTGCCAGTAGGGCGACAGGGGGTAGGGTCGGCTATGGCTACACCTTC.

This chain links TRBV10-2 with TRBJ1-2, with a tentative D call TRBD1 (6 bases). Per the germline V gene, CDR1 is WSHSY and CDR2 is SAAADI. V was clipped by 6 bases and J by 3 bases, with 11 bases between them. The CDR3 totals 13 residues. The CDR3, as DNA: TGCGCCAGCAGGAACTGGACAGACTATGGCTACACCTTC. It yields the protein CASRNWTDYGYTF.

The CDR3 here is CASSSTGQSYEQYF. DNA for the CDR3: TGTGCCAGCAGTTCCACGGGACAAAGCTACGAGCAGTACTTC. This chain links TRBV27 with TRBJ2-7; D might be TRBD1 (6 bases). The length of the CDR3 is 14 residues. Trimming removed 4 bases from V and 3 bases from J, with 13 bases in between. CDR1 and CDR2 (germline): MNHEY, SMNVEV (reference sequence).

The CDR3 here is CASSITGGLSQPQHF. CDR3 nucleotide sequence: TGTGCCAGTAGTATAACGGGGGGTCTAAGTCAGCCCCAGCATTTT. This chain links TRBV19 with TRBJ1-5; TRBD1 is a possible D gene (5 bases). Per germline, CDR1 LNHDA and CDR2 SQIVND (reference sequence). Trimming removed 2 bases at V and 6 bases at J, with 14 bases between. The CDR3 runs to 15 residues.

CDR3 sequence (DNA): TGTGCCAGCTCACCACCCGTCAGGGGTTTGAACACTGAAGCTTTCTTT. It is translated as CASSPPVRGLNTEAFF. This chain links TRBV18 with TRBJ1-1, with D tentatively TRBD1 (6 bases). Germline V gene lookup returns CDR1 KGHSH and CDR2 LQKENI. Trimming stripped 0 bases from V and 0 bases from J, with 11 bases between. CDR3 length: 16 amino acids.

For the CDR3, the DNA is TGTGCCAGCAGCCAGGGCGGTAAGCGGGCGAATTACGAGCAGTACTTC. Residues: CASSQGGKRANYEQYF. This rearrangement joins TRBV9 to TRBJ2-7; the D gene is possibly TRBD2 (6 bases). CDR3 length: 16 residues. The V and J ends lost 4 bases and 4 bases respectively, with 21 bases between them. In germline, CDR1 is SGDLS, CDR2 YYNGEE.

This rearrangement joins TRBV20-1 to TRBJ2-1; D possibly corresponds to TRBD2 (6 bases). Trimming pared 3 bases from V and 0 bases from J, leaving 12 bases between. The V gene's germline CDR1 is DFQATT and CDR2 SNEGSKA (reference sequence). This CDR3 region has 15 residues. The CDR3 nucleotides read TGCAGTGCTAGTTTCGGGAGCCGCTCCTACAATGAGCAGTTCTTC. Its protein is CSASFGSRSYNEQFF.

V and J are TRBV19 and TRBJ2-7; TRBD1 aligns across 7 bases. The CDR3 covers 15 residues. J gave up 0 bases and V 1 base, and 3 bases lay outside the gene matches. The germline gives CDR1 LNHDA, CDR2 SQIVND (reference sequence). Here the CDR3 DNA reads TGTGCCAGTAGTATAGGGAGACAGGGCTCCTACGAGCAGTACTTC. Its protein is CASSIGRQGSYEQYF.